Below, one T cell receptor beta chain is given with its context. Antigen specificity is unknown. About 40,000 productive templates were obtained per sample on average. Repertoires were generated with immunoSEQ multiplex PCR, while TCRdb's copy carries only in-frame clones and drops some. The table has fewer than 15,000 clones, about 90% seen once. The sample comes from a study of STAT3 mutations in large granular lymphocyte leukemia. Study background: Canonical activating STAT3 mutations were detected in roughly half of the longitudinally sequenced T-LGLL patients. Under 50% of treated T-LGLL patients showed hematologic response to immunosuppression.

Study results and caveats: In about 30% of the 18 patients, new TCR clonotypes emerged after therapy. Every T-LGLL patient had at least one immunodominant TCRbeta clonotype.

The sample comprised PBMCs. This clonotype originated in a human donor with T large granular lymphocyte leukemia. Some clones in this sample may be carry-over from other donors' samples.

CDR3 nucleotide sequence: TGTGCCAGCAGTAGGGGGGACTGGGGAAAGCAGTACTTC. This codes for CASSRGDWGKQYF. The chain couples TRBV25-1 to TRBJ2-7; D is possibly TRBD1 or TRBD2 (6 bases each). The germline gives CDR1 MGHDK, CDR2 SYGVNS. The CDR3 contains 13 residues. The ends were cut back, 5 bases at V and 8 bases at J, with 16 bases in the middle.